This TCR beta chain emerged from a study of blood T cell repertoires in COVID-19 (dated by TCRdb to 2018 to 2020). Notes on the research overall: Samples covering the acute and convalescent phases of COVID-19 were provided by collaborators in the United States, Italy and Spain. The prospective study material was composed of cDNA or gDNA derived from T cells, B-cell-depleted T cells, or PBMCs. The dataset comprised deeply sampled blood TCRbeta repertoires from subjects exposed to, actively infected with, or recovered from COVID-19. A freely available public database, intended as a resource for researchers studying the immune response to SARS-CoV-2, is where the repertoires were released. The samples were drawn from the first 160 participants of the ongoing ImmuneRACE study and from 950 to 1,500 subjects provided by 6 global collaborators. A de-identified subject ID, COVID-19 status, age in years and sex were almost always included in the sample metadata. Where available, HLA class I and class II types were taken from metadata supplied by the sample provider and were not determined by assay-based typing.

TCRbeta CDR3 regions were amplified from genomic DNA by means of the immunoSEQ Assay, a bias-controlled multiplex PCR. As for how the authors treated the data: Nucleated cell counts per sample were estimated from amplification of reference gene primers within the assay. To quantify the absolute abundance of each unique TCRbeta CDR3 rearrangement, sequence reads were collapsed and filtered. Productive Simpson clonality was computed per sample as the square root of Simpson's diversity index over productive rearrangements. TCRdb mirrors the immuneACCESS table, restricted to in-frame sequences. Some clones are absent from its copies; in checked studies, under half trace to an unresolved V gene, and the reason for the others is unknown. V and J calls and clone size are those listed in that table; D and trimming were worked out from the DNA. The sample yields approximately 94,000 clones; roughly 84% were counted once. In total, the top ten clones hold approximately 7% of the sample.

What the study reported, not specific to this receptor: Clinical and demographic metadata were provided uncurated, with the amount varying by source and participant.

Each collaborating institution followed its own protocols to collect whole blood in K2EDTA tubes. Collaborator samples were shipped for TCRbeta analysis as frozen whole blood, isolated PBMCs, or DNA extracted from either sample type. As regards this clone: The antigen this receptor binds is unknown. Within one base of it there is no much larger clone, and no base qualities were kept.

Sequenced material: peripheral blood. This receptor was taken from a man under 40 in a cohort sampled during active COVID-19.

The CDR3 has the sequence CASSLGGSDGYTF. Read as DNA, the sequence is TGTGCCAGCAGCTTAGGGGGCAGCGATGGCTACACCTTC. The chain was built from TRBV7-3 and TRBJ1-2; TRBD1 is a weak D gene call, 6 bases matching. V gives up 2 bases and J gives up 6 bases, and the segment between their germline ends measures 10 bases. CDR1 is given as SGHTA and CDR2 as FQGTGA, both from the germline V gene. The CDR3 measures 13 amino acids from cysteine to phenylalanine. Only the CDR3 DNA stays, 39 bases, in frame from base 1.